This T cell receptor (beta chain) was documented in a study of Graves' ophthalmopathy and Graves' hyperthyroidism. Overall study findings and caveats: Clonotypes were expanded in thyroid at above 0.001 frequency, and most also appeared in blood.

Using RNA transcripts, the TCR beta CDR3 regions were amplified. Second-round multiplex PCR followed a first-round RT-PCR using HTBI primers. TCRdb re-derived calls from the multiplex PCR reads in MiXCR, one entry per CDR3 protein. The sample contains a few hundred thousand distinct CDR3 sequences, about 35% of which appear only once. Germline V CDR1 and CDR2: SGHTA, FQGTGA. With 2 bases removed from V and 6 bases from J, the gap between germline ends came to 10 bases. CDR3 length: 13 amino acids. On this clonotype: No antigen is known for it. A read error may explain this, as a much larger clone is one base away. The conserved final phenylalanine or tryptophan is absent from the CDR3, which likely points to a read error.

Patients newly diagnosed with hyperthyroidism, under 2 months' duration, were aged 18 to 65, the study reports. The diagnostic workup employed clinical symptoms, serum thyroxine, TRAb, thyroid ultrasound and orbital computed tomography. The origin of this receptor is an adult man with Graves' hyperthyroidism. The chain couples TRBV7-3 to TRBJ1-1, with D perhaps TRBD1 (5 bases). Sequenced sample: peripheral blood or thyroid tissue (not recorded which). Here the CDR3 reads CASSLLGGAEAFL. The DNA for the CDR3 is TGTGCCAGCAGCTTACTGGGGGGAGCTGAAGCTTTCCTT.